This T cell receptor (beta chain) was found in a study of shared clonotypes between healthy human individuals. Study as a whole: Three CD4 naive, three CD4 memory, two CD8 naive and one CD8 memory plate were used per donor. General observations from the study: A few donors showed sharing of approximately 5% of naive CD4 clonotypes.

This table comes from immunoSEQ multiplex PCR, and its TCRdb copy is limited to in-frame clones, with some not included. The repertoire holds 2 million to 2.5 million clones, with 85% to 95% as singletons. On this clone itself: As yet, its antigen is unknown.

Naive CD8 isolation took CD45RO-negative cells positively selected for CCR7 and excluded terminally differentiated effector memory CD45RA+ cells. CDR1 and CDR2 (germline): MDHEN, SYDVKM. CDR3 length: 15 residues. V lost 1 base, J lost 3 bases, and 13 bases lay in between. The sequencing sample was made of naive CD8+ T cells from PBMCs. This clonotype was obtained from a man aged 18-30 years in good health. Some clones in this sample may be carry-over from other donors' samples. The genes are TRBV28 and TRBJ2-7, with no clear D. The CDR3 is CASSLLVGSNYEQYF. The CDR3 nucleotides read TGTGCCAGCAGTTTATTGGTAGGGTCCAACTACGAGCAGTACTTC.